This TCR beta chain is drawn from a study of blood T cells in healthy people across ages (dated by TCRdb to the mid-2010s). With regard to the full study: In model experiments, template switching captured roughly one uniquely barcoded TCR beta cDNA molecule for every two T cells. Age-related changes in TCR beta repertoire diversity were measured in the study by deep sequencing normalized with unique cDNA molecular identifiers. The donors were split into four age groups: young (average approximately 16 years), middle-aged (over 35), aged (roughly 68) and long-lived (about 82). Donors of different ages were randomly distributed across sequencing lanes to avoid experimental bias. Using the same blood draw, the study looked at two additional independent replicas of 1 million unique cDNA reads for two donors, one aged 18 to 30 and the other aged 80 or older.

On the study overall, not on this receptor specifically: There was a strong correlation between observed TCR beta diversity and the percentage of naive T cells measured by flow cytometry. Because profiling used bulk unsorted PBMCs, naive and antigen-experienced compartments could not be compared conclusively. Compared with the aged group, the long-lived group had more naive CD4+ T cells, fewer expanded clones and increased TCR diversity, suggesting age selection. Because donor CMV infection status was unknown, age-related changes in expanded clonotypes were potentially confounded. Total diversity estimates from one million sequenced T cells were considered lower bounds and underestimates. Observed TCR beta diversity per million T cells fell roughly linearly with age, and a significant reduction was already apparent by age around 39.

Systemically healthy Caucasian individuals from Russia, 39 in total and aged about 6 to 100 years, were included as donors. Each donor gave around 9.5 milliliters of peripheral blood, collected into EDTA-treated Vacutainer tubes. Ficoll-Paque density-gradient centrifugation was used to isolate PBMCs, with at least 6 million per sample. Total RNA was extracted from PBMCs with Trizol reagent, with at least 6 micrograms obtained per sample. For every donor, flow cytometry on a PBMC aliquot measured the percentage of naive CD45RAhigh/CD27high T cells. From V the trimming removes 2 bases and from J it removes 1 base, while the gene matches leave 5 bases of the junction unaccounted for. There are 15 amino acids in the CDR3, from cysteine to phenylalanine inclusive. Only CDR3 DNA is held: 45 bases, read in frame from base 1. According to the germline V gene, CDR1 reads MNHEY and CDR2 reads SVGEGT. Remarks on this clonotype: The antigen this receptor binds is unknown. No base quality information exists; no much larger clone differs at one position.

Receptor amplification or capture employed 5' RACE. Sequencing relied on an Illumina HiSeq 2500. A second PCR of about 7 to 12 cycles was performed with a sample-barcoded 5' primer and a J-beta primer mix. Each TCR beta cDNA molecule received a unique molecular identifier from a template-switch 5' adaptor carrying 12 random nucleotides. Each sample yielded at least 2.5 million CDR3-containing paired-end reads. The Mint cDNA synthesis kit, primed by a TRBC-specific oligonucleotide, was used to synthesize first-strand cDNA from all RNA. Following uracil-DNA glycosylase treatment, all cDNA underwent a first 18-cycle PCR with the universal primers M1SS and BC2_uni_R. The original methods were these. For normalization, 1 million high-quality reads, each with a distinct molecular identifier, were randomly selected from each sample. Reads sharing molecular identifiers were discarded rather than binned into consensus sequences. MiTCR, with a Q25 quality threshold and the strictest error-elimination algorithm, was used for CDR3 identification, clonotype clustering and error correction. A nonparametric unseen species model using Euler transformation provided a lower-bound estimate of total TCR beta diversity. TCRdb took the public reads, trimmed them with fastp at Q25, ran MiXCR for clone calling and kept in-frame beta chains. A single entry per CDR3 protein holds the most common genes and DNA from its merged rows. It is TCRdb's table, rather than the study itself, that gives the V and J calls and clone size. The sample data list 1.5 million to 2 million distinct CDR3 sequences, and about 50% of these were observed just once. In total, the top ten clones hold around 2.1% of the sample.

The sample was blood. The receptor comes from a woman aged 40 to 49 in good health. The V and J genes are TRBV6-2 or TRBV6-3 and TRBJ2-7; the central 7 bases match TRBD2. The nucleotide sequence reads as follows: TGTGCCAGCAGTTACGTTGGGAGGGGTTCCTACGAGCAGTACTTC. Its translation is CASSYVGRGSYEQYF.